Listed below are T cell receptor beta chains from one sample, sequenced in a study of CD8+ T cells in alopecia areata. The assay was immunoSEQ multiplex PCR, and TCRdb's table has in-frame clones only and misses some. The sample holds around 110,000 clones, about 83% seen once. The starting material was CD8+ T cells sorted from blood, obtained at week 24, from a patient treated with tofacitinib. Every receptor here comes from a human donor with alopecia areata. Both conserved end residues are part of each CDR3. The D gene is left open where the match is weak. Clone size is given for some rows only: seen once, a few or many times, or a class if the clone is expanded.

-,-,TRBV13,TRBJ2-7,TGTGCCAGCAGCTATCGGACAGAGAGCTCCTACGAGCAGTACTTC,CASSYRTESSYEQYF
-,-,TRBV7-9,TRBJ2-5,TGTGCCAGCAGAGATACAGCCGTGGGGGAGACCCAGTACTTC,CASRDTAVGETQYF
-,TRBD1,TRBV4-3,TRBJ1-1,TGCGCCAGCAGCCAAGAAAGAGGGAGACAGGGAAACACTGAAGCTTTCTTT,CASSQERGRQGNTEAFF
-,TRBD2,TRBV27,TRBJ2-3,TGTGCCAGCAGGCGGGGGGCTTTTAGCACAGATACGCAGTATTTT,CASRRGAFSTDTQYF
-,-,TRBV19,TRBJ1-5,TGTGCCAGTAGTAGTCCCGCCCTCAGTCAGCCCCAGCATTTT,CASSSPALSQPQHF
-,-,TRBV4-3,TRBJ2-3,TGCGCCAGCAGCCTTAAAGCAGATACGCAGTATTTT,CASSLKADTQYF
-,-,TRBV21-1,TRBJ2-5,TGTGCCAGCAGCAAAGAAGTAGAGCGCCAACAAGAGACCCAGTACTTC,CASSKEVERQQETQYF
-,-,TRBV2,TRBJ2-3,TGTGCCAGCATTGGAGGACAGAGCACAGATACGCAGTATTTT,CASIGGQSTDTQYF
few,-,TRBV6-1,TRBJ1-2,TGTGCCAGCAGTGAAGGCGGCATCGGTAGTTATGGCTACACCTTC,CASSEGGIGSYGYTF
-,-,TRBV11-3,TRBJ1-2,TGTGCCAGCAGCCAGAGGTCTAACTATGGCTACACCTTC,CASSQRSNYGYTF
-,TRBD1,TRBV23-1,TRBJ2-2,TGCGCCAGCAGTCAATCTGAGGGCCAGGGGGACACCGGGGAGCTGTTTTTT,CASSQSEGQGDTGELFF
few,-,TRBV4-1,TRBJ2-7,TGCGCCAGCAGCCAAGAAGGGTCGGGGAGCGAGCAGTACTTC,CASSQEGSGSEQYF
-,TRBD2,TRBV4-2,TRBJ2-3,TGTGCCAGCAGCCAAGGCCCGCTGACTAGCGGGGGAGCAGATACGCAGTATTTT,CASSQGPLTSGGADTQYF
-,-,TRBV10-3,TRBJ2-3,TGTGCCATCAGTGAAGGAGGGCGCACAGATACGCAGTATTTT,CAISEGGRTDTQYF
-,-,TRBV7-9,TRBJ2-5,TGTGCCAGCAGCCTACAGAGAGGGACGCTAGAGACCCAGTACTTC,CASSLQRGTLETQYF
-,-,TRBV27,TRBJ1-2,TGTGCCAGCAGTTCGCGGGGCACTCCCTATGGCTACACCTTC,CASSSRGTPYGYTF
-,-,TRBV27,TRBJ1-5,TGTGCCAGCAGTTCAATTGGACAGAACAATCAGCCCCAGCATTTT,CASSSIGQNNQPQHF
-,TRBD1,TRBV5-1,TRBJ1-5,TGCGCCAGCAGCTTGGAACCGGGACAGATGAATCAGCCCCAGCATTTT,CASSLEPGQMNQPQHF
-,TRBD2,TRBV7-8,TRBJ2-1,TGTGCCAGCAGCCCGTCAGGCGGGGGGTACAATGAGCAGTTCTTC,CASSPSGGGYNEQFF
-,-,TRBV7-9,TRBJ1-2,TGTGCCAGCAGCCAGGTTACGGCGGCCTATGGCTACACCTTC,CASSQVTAAYGYTF
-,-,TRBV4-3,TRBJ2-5,TGCGCCAGCAGCCAAGAGAGGGGAATTCCCGCGTACTTC,CASSQERGIPAYF
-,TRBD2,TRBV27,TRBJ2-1,TGTGCCAGCTTTAGCGGGAGAGCTTACAATGAGCAGTTCTTC,CASFSGRAYNEQFF
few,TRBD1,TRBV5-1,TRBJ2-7,TGTGCCAGCAGCCCAGGGACAGCCTACGAGCAGTACTTC,CASSPGTAYEQYF
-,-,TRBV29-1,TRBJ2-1,TGCAGCGTTGAGGGTAGCGACGAGCAGTTCTTC,CSVEGSDEQFF
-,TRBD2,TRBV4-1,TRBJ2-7,TGCGCCAGCAGCCACGGGGGGGCTAGCGAGCAGTACTTC,CASSHGGASEQYF
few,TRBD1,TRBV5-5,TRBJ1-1,TGTGCCAGCAGCCACCCCAGGGGGCAGAACACTGAAGCTTTCTTT,CASSHPRGQNTEAFF
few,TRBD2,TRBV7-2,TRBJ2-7,TGTGCCAGCAGCTTGGTGAGGACTAGCGCCCACGAGCAGTACTTC,CASSLVRTSAHEQYF
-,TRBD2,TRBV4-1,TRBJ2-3,TGCGCCAGCAGCCAACAGCTAGCGGGGGGCACAGATACGCAGTATTTT,CASSQQLAGGTDTQYF
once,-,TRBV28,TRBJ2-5,TGTGCCAGCAGTTTGACAACTGGACGGCCTTCCCAAGAGACCCAGTACTTC,CASSLTTGRPSQETQYF
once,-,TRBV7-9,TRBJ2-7,TGTGCCAGCAGTTCTACCCGGACGAACTTCTACGAGCAGTACTTC,CASSSTRTNFYEQYF
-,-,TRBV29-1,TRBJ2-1,TGCAGCGTAGGGGGGGGAGAGCAGTTCTTC,CSVGGGEQFF
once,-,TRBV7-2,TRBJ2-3,TGTGCCAGCAGCTTATTTTCCGAGGATACGCAGTATTTT,CASSLFSEDTQYF
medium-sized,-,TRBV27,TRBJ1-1,TGTGCCAGCAGTTTAAGAGGGGGGAGCACTGAAGCTTTCTTT,CASSLRGGSTEAFF
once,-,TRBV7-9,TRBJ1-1,TGTGCCAGCAGCTTAGGAGGGTTTATCGAAGCTTTCTTT,CASSLGGFIEAFF
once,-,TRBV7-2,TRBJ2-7,TGTGCCAGCAGCGCCTCCGACAGCGCCTTCTACGAGCAGTACTTC,CASSASDSAFYEQYF
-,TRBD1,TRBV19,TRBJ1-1,TGTGCCAGTAGTGTACGGACAGGGGGGAGCGAAGCTTTCTTT,CASSVRTGGSEAFF
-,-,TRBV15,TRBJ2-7,TGTGCCACCAGCAGAGATCGAGGGGACGAGCAGTACTTC,CATSRDRGDEQYF
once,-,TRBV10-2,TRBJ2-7,TGCGCCAGCAGTGAAAGAGGTGAGGAGCAGTACTTC,CASSERGEEQYF
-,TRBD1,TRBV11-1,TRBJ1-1,TGTGCCAGCAGCTCAGACAGGGTAGACACTGAAGCTTTCTTT,CASSSDRVDTEAFF
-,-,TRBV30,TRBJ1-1,TGTGCCTGGAGTGTATCGGGTCCTGAAGCTTTCTTT,CAWSVSGPEAFF
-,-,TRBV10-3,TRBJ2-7,TGTGCCATCAGCCGGGGCTACGAGCAGTACTTC,CAISRGYEQYF
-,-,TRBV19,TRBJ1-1,TGTGCCAGTAGTATAGGGGCCCGGGACAACACTGAAGCTTTCTTT,CASSIGARDNTEAFF
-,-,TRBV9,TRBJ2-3,TGTGCCAGCAGCCCCCAGCGGGCCGGGACAGATACGCAGTATTTT,CASSPQRAGTDTQYF
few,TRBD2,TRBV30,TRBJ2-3,TGTGCCTGGAACAGCGGGGCCGGAACAGATACGCAGTATTTT,CAWNSGAGTDTQYF
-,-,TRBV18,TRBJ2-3,TGTGCCAGCTCACTCGGGACCACAAGTCCAGATACGCAGTATTTT,CASSLGTTSPDTQYF
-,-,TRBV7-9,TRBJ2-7,TGTGCCAGCAGTAGGACAGAAGCTTCCGACGAGCAGTACTTC,CASSRTEASDEQYF
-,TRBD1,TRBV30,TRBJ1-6,TGTGCCTGGAGCAACACAGGGGTTAATTCACCCCTCCACTTT,CAWSNTGVNSPLHF
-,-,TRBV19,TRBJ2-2,TGTGCCAGTAGTATAGGCTTGGGCAGGGTGGCGGCCGGGGAGCTGTTTTTT,CASSIGLGRVAAGELFF